This TCR beta chain was captured by sequencing in a study of OX40 agonist ivuxolimab in advanced cancers. At the level of the whole study: Ivuxolimab, which targeted the costimulatory receptor OX40 (CD134), was an agonistic, fully human IgG2 monoclonal antibody. Intravenous ivuxolimab was administered to patients every 2 weeks at six dose levels: 0.01, 0.1, 0.3, 1.5, 3 and 10 mg/kg. Among the 50 to 55 dose-escalation patients, 19 had hepatocellular carcinoma, around 15 melanoma, 9 renal cell carcinoma and 9 head and neck cancer. A male proportion of around 83% and a mean age of about 60 years, ranging from 23 to 79, were recorded for the dose-escalation cohort. Patients were allowed to have had prior anti-PD-1, anti-PD-L1 or anti-CTLA-4 therapy, and approximately 40% of the dose-escalation patients had been treated with checkpoint inhibitors. Partial responses were achieved by three dose-escalation patients, of whom one had hepatocellular carcinoma and two had cutaneous melanoma. Peripheral TCRbeta sequencing aimed to test whether ivuxolimab altered TCR sequence diversity and caused clonal T-cell expansion. The paper reports the monotherapy dose-escalation portion (N ≈ 50 patients) of the phase I ivuxolimab trial.

Patients with a history of autoimmune disease or receiving systemic immunosuppression were excluded from the trial. Peripheral blood for TCR sequencing was collected from all dose cohorts at baseline, on cycle 4 day 1, and on cycle 7 day 1. The samples were taken from a phase I, first-in-human, multicenter, open-label dose-escalation trial of ivuxolimab. Adults with locally advanced or metastatic melanoma, renal cell, hepatocellular, or head and neck squamous cell carcinoma were enrolled in the trial. Before TCR sequencing, CD4+ and CD8+ T cells were separately sorted from peripheral blood. The full study reports these points: Partial responders in the 0.1-3.0 mg/kg groups had among the lowest normalized peripheral clonal expansion, especially among CD8+ T cells. Clonal expansion of both CD4+ and CD8+ blood T cells was observed from baseline to week 6 at doses 0.1 to 3.0 mg/kg. After ivuxolimab, more expanded clones were found on average in CD8+ T cells than in CD4+ T cells. Low levels of normalized T-cell clonal expansion were also seen in some patients who did not respond. Antigen specificity was not determined for the clonally expanded peripheral T cells.

Worth noting for this clone: Its cognate antigen has yet to be identified. There are no base qualities to consult, and no much larger clone falls within one base.

To sequence the TCRbeta CDR3 region, genomic DNA was isolated from the sorted cells. The immunoSEQ Assay was used to sequence the TCRbeta CDR3 regions. TCRdb mirrors the immuneACCESS table, restricted to in-frame sequences. Some clones are absent from its copies; in checked studies, under half trace to an unresolved V gene, and the reason for the others is unknown. The sample includes 12,000 or so clones, with approximately 70% observed a single time. The ten biggest clones cover around 11% of the sample. V is cut back by 2 bases and J by 5 bases, with 6 bases in the junction unmatched. Its CDR3 holds 15 amino acids, cysteine through phenylalanine. Here the CDR3 DNA is all that survives: 45 bases in frame from base 1. CDR1 and CDR2 (MNHEY, SVGAGI) derive from the germline V gene.

The sequences come from CD4+ or CD8+ T cells sorted from blood, collected in a trial of the OX40 agonist ivuxolimab. The sequence links TRBV6-5 to TRBJ1-2; TRBD1 fits 9 bases in the junction. The TCR was taken from an adult with an advanced solid tumor such as melanoma, head and neck, liver or kidney cancer. The DNA sequence is given as TGTGCCAGCAGTTACGACGGGACAGGGACTTATGGCTACACCTTC. The encoded protein is CASSYDGTGTYGYTF.